The present T cell receptor beta chain was sequenced within a study of molecular identifiers for immune sequencing clone quantification. Study-wide results and limits: Among some 990,000 naive cells, as was reported, spiked Jurkat TCR RNA from one cell was detectable.

MiXCR, run by TCRdb on the PCR reads, gives a single entry per CDR3 protein. Here the sample spans 85,000 to 90,000 distinct CDR3 sequences, around a quarter being singletons. Trimming stripped 0 bases from V and 5 bases from J, with 10 bases between. The germline V gene has CDR1 LNHDA and CDR2 SQIVND (reference sequence). The CDR3 covers 14 residues. Naive CD8 T cells were sorted, and the gate applied was CD8+CD4-CCR7+CD45RA+. This clonotype was observed at least ten times. Its specificity is not known. Specimen: naive CD8+ T cells from blood, with Jurkat cell RNA spiked in. Subset indicated: FACS-sorted CD8+CD4-CCR7+CD45RA+ naive T cells. The V gene is TRBV19, the J gene TRBJ1-1; no clear D gene. The TCR originated in a human donor in good health. Some libraries in this study had Jurkat cell RNA spiked in. The CDR3 loop reads CASSIDRGITEAFF. CDR3 sequence (DNA): TGTGCCAGTAGTATAGATCGAGGGATTACTGAAGCTTTCTTT.